The T cell receptor beta chain under discussion was sequenced for a study of blood T cells in healthy people across ages. The overall study: Capturing about one barcoded beta molecule per two T cells was achieved by template switching.

CDR3 length equals 16 residues. V lost 0 bases to trimming and J lost 0 bases, with 10 bases between them. The germline V gene encodes CDR1 SGHTA and CDR2 FQGTGA. Study conclusions and caveats: Naive T cell percentage showed a strong correlation with TCR beta diversity.

Concerning this clonotype itself: Its matching antigen is unknown.

It was with a sample-barcoded 5' primer and a J-beta primer mix that a second PCR of roughly 6 to 12 cycles was run. Each sample yielded at least 2.5 million CDR3-containing paired-end reads. TCRdb re-analysed the 5' RACE reads in MiXCR, keeping a single row per CDR3 protein. Of around 1,800,000 distinct CDR3 sequences in the sample, around 40% were seen once. The sample taken for sequencing was blood. This clonotype was sampled from a human donor in good health. The chain couples TRBV7-3 to TRBJ2-3, with D possibly matching TRBD2 (6 bases). CDR3 region: CASSLTGTVSTDTQYF. CDR3 nucleotide sequence: TGTGCCAGCAGCTTAACTGGGACTGTTAGCACAGATACGCAGTATTTT.